This T cell receptor beta chain was obtained from a study of T cell repertoires in cytomegalovirus infection. Study overall: CMV infection plus the matching HLA type was flagged by public TCR beta signatures.

Study results and limitations: Within the response measured ex vivo, HLA-C-restricted CMV-specific TCR beta clonotypes were dominant. CMV carriers having the relevant HLA were flagged by cumulative public TCR beta family frequency.

Via MiXCR, TCRdb re-called the reads, giving one row per CDR3 protein. The sample includes 570,000 or so distinct CDR3 sequences, roughly 43% of them seen just once. For this clonotype: What it recognizes is unknown.

This TCR came from a human donor in good health (CMV status not recorded). Some clones in this sample may be carry-over from other donors' samples. Sequenced here: cultured PBMCs, sampled from culture after CMV antigen stimulation.

The CDR3 DNA is TGTGCCAGCAGCTCTGTCCCGGGACAGGGGGCGGCTAATGAAAAACTGTTTTTT. This gives the protein CASSSVPGQGAANEKLFF. This chain uses TRBV7-9 with TRBJ1-4; TRBD1 matches at 12 bases. The J segment lost 3 bases and the V segment lost 4 bases, leaving 9 bases of the junction unmatched. Per the germline V gene, CDR1 is SEHNR and CDR2 is FQNEAQ (reference sequence). This CDR3 has 18 residues. Complete variable domain (other parts from reference TRBV7-9 and TRBJ1-4): DTGVSQNPRHKITKRGQNVTFRCDPISEHNRLYWYRQTLGQGPEFLTYFQNEAQLEKSRLLSDRFSAERPKGSFSTLEIQRTEQGDSAMYLCASSSVPGQGAANEKLFFGSGTQLSVL.